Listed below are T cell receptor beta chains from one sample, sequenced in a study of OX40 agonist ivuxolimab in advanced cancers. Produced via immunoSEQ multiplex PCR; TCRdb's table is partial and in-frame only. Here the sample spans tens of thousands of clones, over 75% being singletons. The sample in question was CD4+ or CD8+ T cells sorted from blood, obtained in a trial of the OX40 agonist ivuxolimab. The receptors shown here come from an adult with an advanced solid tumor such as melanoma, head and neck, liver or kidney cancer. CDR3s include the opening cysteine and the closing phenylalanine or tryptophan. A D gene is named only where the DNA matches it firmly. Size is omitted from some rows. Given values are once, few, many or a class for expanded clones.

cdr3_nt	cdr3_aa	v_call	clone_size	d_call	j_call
TGTGCCAGCAGTTTTCAGGGAGGGTCCGGGGAGCTGTTTTTT	CASSFQGGSGELFF	TRBV28	NA	TRBD2	TRBJ2-2
TGTGCCAGCAGCTTGATAGGGAAGGGACTTAATTCACCCCTCCACTTT	CASSLIGKGLNSPLHF	TRBV5-4	NA	NA	TRBJ1-6
TGTGCCAGCAGTTTACTCGGGACAGCGCTTAACGAGCAGTACTTC	CASSLLGTALNEQYF	TRBV27	NA	TRBD1	TRBJ2-7
TGTGCCAGCAGTATCGGACGCAGGGAGCTGTTTTTT	CASSIGRRELFF	TRBV5-4	NA	NA	TRBJ2-2
TGTGCCAGTAGTGTCGGACAGGCCAATTCACCCCTCCACTTT	CASSVGQANSPLHF	TRBV19	NA	TRBD1	TRBJ1-6
TGTGCCAGCAGTCCACAGGGGGCGGTCGAGCAGTACTTC	CASSPQGAVEQYF	TRBV28	once	TRBD1	TRBJ2-7
TGTGCCAGCAGTTTATTGGAGAAACCTACCTATAATTCACCCCTCCACTTT	CASSLLEKPTYNSPLHF	TRBV27	NA	NA	TRBJ1-6
TGTGCCAGCAGCCAACTAGCGGGAGGGCCCACCGGGGAGCTGTTTTTT	CASSQLAGGPTGELFF	TRBV7-9	NA	TRBD2	TRBJ2-2
TGTGCCAGCAGCGGCTCCTACGAGCAGTACTTC	CASSGSYEQYF	TRBV9	NA	NA	TRBJ2-7
TGCGCCAGCAGCTTGGCCTTGGCTGGCGGGAGCACAGATACGCAGTATTTT	CASSLALAGGSTDTQYF	TRBV5-1	NA	NA	TRBJ2-3
TGTGCCAGCAGCCCCCCCGGGACAGGCTCCTACAATGAGCAGTTCTTC	CASSPPGTGSYNEQFF	TRBV7-8	NA	TRBD1	TRBJ2-1
TGTGCCAGCAGTCAGACAGGGGGGGGTGAAAAACTGTTTTTT	CASSQTGGGEKLFF	TRBV6-5	NA	TRBD1	TRBJ1-4
TGTGCCAGCAGTTCTTTAGGGTTCACCGGGGAGCTGTTTTTT	CASSSLGFTGELFF	TRBV27	NA	NA	TRBJ2-2
TGTGCCAGCAGGCAGCAGGGAAACTATGGCTACACCTTC	CASRQQGNYGYTF	TRBV28	NA	NA	TRBJ1-2
TGCGCCAGCAGTGAATCGACAGTAAGGAGGACTGAAGCTTTCTTT	CASSESTVRRTEAFF	TRBV10-1	NA	NA	TRBJ1-1
TGTGCCAGCAGCCCGGACAGCGCTGAAGCTTTCTTT	CASSPDSAEAFF	TRBV6-5	NA	NA	TRBJ1-1
TGCAGCGTTGTGGGACTAGCGGGAAGGTCCTACAATGAGCAGTTCTTC	CSVVGLAGRSYNEQFF	TRBV29-1	NA	TRBD2	TRBJ2-1
TGTGCCAGCACCCTCGGGGCGGTTGGCTACACCTTC	CASTLGAVGYTF	TRBV28	NA	NA	TRBJ1-2
TGTGCCAGCAGCCGAAGCAGGAGTGAAAACACTGAAGCTTTCTTT	CASSRSRSENTEAFF	TRBV2	NA	NA	TRBJ1-1
TGTGCCAGCAGCTTAGTTTGGGGAGCGGGAGCTTTAGATACGCAGTATTTT	CASSLVWGAGALDTQYF	TRBV7-2	NA	TRBD2	TRBJ2-3
TGTGCCAGCAGTGTCAATGAGCAGTTCTTC	CASSVNEQFF	TRBV6-1	NA	NA	TRBJ2-1
TGTGCCAGCGGCCAGATACCATACAATGAGCAGTTCTTC	CASGQIPYNEQFF	TRBV7-9	NA	NA	TRBJ2-1
TGTGCCAGCAGTGAGTCCACTGGGACCGTACCTCTCGAGCAGTACTTC	CASSESTGTVPLEQYF	TRBV2	NA	NA	TRBJ2-7
TGTGCCAGCAGCGATCAAAGTGGCTACACCTTC	CASSDQSGYTF	TRBV5-4	NA	NA	TRBJ1-2
TGCGCCAGCAGCCCCCTCAGCAGCGTAACAGATACGCAGTATTTT	CASSPLSSVTDTQYF	TRBV4-1	NA	NA	TRBJ2-3
TGCAGCGTTGAAGGACTATCTGATGAGCAGTTCTTC	CSVEGLSDEQFF	TRBV29-1	NA	NA	TRBJ2-1
TGTGCCTGGAGTGTATTGGGAGAGACCCAGTACTTC	CAWSVLGETQYF	TRBV30	NA	NA	TRBJ2-5
TGTGCCAGCAGTGAATTACAGGGGAGGTACAATGAGCAGTTCTTC	CASSELQGRYNEQFF	TRBV2	NA	NA	TRBJ2-1
TGTGCCAGTAGTATAGACGAGGGGGCGTCGGCTTGGAATGAGCAGTTCTTC	CASSIDEGASAWNEQFF	TRBV19	once	TRBD1	TRBJ2-1